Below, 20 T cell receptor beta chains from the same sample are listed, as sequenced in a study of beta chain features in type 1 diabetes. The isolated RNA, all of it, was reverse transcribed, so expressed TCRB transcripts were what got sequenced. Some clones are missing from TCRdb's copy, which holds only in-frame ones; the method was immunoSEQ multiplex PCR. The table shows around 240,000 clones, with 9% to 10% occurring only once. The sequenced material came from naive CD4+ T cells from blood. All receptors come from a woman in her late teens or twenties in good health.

CDR3 loop: CASSFGTSAYNEQFF. DNA for the CDR3: TGCGCCAGCAGCTTTGGGACTAGCGCATACAATGAGCAGTTCTTC. V usage is TRBV5-1 and J usage is TRBJ2-1, with 10 bases lining up with TRBD2. Germline trimming cut 2 bases from V and 4 bases from J; bases unmatched to any gene: 3. This CDR3 is built from 15 residues. From germline, CDR1 is SGHRS and CDR2 YFSETQ.

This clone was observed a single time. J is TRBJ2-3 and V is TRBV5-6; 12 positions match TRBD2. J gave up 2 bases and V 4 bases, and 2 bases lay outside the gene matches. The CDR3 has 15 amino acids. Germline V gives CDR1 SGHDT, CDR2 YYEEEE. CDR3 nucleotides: TGTGCCAGCAGCCCTAGCGGGAGGGTCACAGATACGCAGTATTTT. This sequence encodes CASSPSGRVTDTQYF.

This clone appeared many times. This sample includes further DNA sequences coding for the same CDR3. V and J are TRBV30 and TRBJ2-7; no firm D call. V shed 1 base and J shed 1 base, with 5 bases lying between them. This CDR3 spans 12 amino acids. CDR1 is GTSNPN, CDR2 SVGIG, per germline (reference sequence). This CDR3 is CAWSANSYEQYF. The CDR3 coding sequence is TGTGCCTGGAGTGCCAATTCCTACGAGCAGTACTTC. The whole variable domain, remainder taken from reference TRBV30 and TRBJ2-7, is SQTIHQWPATLVQPVGSPLSLECTVEGTSNPNLYWYRQAAGRGLQLLFYSVGIGQISSEVPQNLSASRPQDRQFILSSKKLLLSDSGFYLCAWSANSYEQYFGPGTRLTVT.

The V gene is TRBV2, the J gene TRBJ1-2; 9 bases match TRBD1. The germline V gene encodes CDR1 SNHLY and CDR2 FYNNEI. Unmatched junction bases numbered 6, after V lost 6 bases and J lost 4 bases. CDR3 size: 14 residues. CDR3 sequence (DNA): TGTGCCAGCAGCAACAGGGGGCGCAGCTATGGCTACACCTTC. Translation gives CASSNRGRSYGYTF.

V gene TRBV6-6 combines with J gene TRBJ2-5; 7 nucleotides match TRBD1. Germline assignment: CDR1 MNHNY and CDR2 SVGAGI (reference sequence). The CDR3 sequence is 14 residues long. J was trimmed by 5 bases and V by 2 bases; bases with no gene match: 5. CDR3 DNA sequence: TGTGCCAGCAGTTACCGACAGGGAGCGGAGACCCAGTACTTC. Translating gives CASSYRQGAETQYF.

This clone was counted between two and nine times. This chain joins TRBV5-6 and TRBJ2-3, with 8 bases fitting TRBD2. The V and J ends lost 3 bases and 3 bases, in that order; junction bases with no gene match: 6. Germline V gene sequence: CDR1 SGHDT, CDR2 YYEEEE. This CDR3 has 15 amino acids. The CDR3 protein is CASSSTGGPTDTQYF. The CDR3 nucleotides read TGTGCCAGCAGCTCCACGGGAGGGCCGACAGATACGCAGTATTTT.

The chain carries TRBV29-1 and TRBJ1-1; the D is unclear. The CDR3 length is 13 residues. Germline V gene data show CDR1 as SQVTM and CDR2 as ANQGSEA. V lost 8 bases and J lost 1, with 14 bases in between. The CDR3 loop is CSSTGEKNTEAFF. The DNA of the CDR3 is TGCAGCTCCACCGGGGAGAAGAACACTGAAGCTTTCTTT.

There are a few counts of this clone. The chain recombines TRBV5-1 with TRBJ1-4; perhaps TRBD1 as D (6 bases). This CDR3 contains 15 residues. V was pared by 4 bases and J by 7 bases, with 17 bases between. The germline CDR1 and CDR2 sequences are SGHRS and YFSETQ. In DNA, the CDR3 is TGCGCCAGCAGCACGGGGAAGTTGGGGGCTGAAAAACTGTTTTTT. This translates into CASSTGKLGAEKLFF.

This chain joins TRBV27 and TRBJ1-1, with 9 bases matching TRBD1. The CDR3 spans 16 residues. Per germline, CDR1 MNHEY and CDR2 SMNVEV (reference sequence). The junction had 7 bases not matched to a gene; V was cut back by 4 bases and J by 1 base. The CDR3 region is CASSSGQGRRNTEAFF. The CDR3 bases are TGTGCCAGCAGTTCAGGACAGGGGAGAAGGAACACTGAAGCTTTCTTT.

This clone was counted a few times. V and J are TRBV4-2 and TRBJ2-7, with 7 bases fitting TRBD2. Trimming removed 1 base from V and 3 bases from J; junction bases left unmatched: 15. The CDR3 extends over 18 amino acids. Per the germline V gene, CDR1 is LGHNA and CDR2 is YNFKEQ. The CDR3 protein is CASSQGPLARAANYEQYF. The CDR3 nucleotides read TGTGCCAGCAGCCAAGGGCCACTAGCGCGAGCAGCGAACTACGAGCAGTACTTC.

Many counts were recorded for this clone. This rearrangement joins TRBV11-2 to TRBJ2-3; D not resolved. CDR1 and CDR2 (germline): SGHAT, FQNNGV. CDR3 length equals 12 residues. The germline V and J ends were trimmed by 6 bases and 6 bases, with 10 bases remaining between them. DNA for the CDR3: TGTGCCAGCAGAGAATTAGTGGATACGCAGTATTTT. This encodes CASRELVDTQYF.

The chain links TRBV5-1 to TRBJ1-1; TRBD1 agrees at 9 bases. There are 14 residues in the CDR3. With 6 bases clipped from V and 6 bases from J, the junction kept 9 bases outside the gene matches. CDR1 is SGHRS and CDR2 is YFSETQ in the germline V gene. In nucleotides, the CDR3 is TGCGCCAGCACCAACCCGGGACAGGGAGCTGAAGCTTTCTTT. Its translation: CASTNPGQGAEAFF.

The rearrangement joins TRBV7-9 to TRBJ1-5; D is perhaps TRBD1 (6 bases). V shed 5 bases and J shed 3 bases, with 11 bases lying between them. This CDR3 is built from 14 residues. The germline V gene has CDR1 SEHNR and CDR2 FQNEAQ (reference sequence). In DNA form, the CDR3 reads TGTGCCAGCAGCCCGGACAGAAACAATCAGCCCCAGCATTTT. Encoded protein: CASSPDRNNQPQHF.

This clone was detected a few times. DNA of the CDR3: TGTGCCAGCAGCCCAGGGGGCGACCTAATTAACTATGGCTACACCTTC. Protein product: CASSPGGDLINYGYTF. The V call is TRBV7-9, the J call TRBJ1-2; 8 bases fit TRBD1. Unmatched junction bases numbered 9, after V lost 5 bases and J lost 1 base. The germline V gene encodes CDR1 SEHNR and CDR2 FQNEAQ (reference sequence). The CDR3 covers 16 residues. Combining the CDR3 with reference TRBV7-9 and TRBJ1-2 gives the whole variable domain DTGVSQNPRHKITKRGQNVTFRCDPISEHNRLYWYRQTLGQGPEFLTYFQNEAQLEKSRLLSDRFSAERPKGSFSTLEIQRTEQGDSAMYLCASSPGGDLINYGYTFGSGTRLTVV.

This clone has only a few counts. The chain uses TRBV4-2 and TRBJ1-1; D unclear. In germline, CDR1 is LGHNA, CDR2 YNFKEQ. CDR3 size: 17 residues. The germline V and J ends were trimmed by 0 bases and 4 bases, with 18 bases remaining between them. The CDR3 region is CASSQDSNPPGSTEAFF. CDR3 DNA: TGTGCCAGCAGCCAAGATAGTAACCCTCCCGGGAGCACTGAAGCTTTCTTT.

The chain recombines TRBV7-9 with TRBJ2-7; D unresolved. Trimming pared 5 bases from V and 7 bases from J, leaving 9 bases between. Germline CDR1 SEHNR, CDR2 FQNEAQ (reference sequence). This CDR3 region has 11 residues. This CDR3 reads CASSPSTEQYF. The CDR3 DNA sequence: TGTGCCAGCAGCCCCTCGACAGAGCAGTACTTC.

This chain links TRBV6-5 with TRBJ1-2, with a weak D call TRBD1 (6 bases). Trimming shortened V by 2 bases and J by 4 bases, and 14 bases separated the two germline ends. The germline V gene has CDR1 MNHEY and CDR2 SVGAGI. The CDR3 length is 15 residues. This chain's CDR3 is CASSYLNRASYGYTF. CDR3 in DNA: TGTGCCAGCAGTTACCTTAACAGGGCGAGCTATGGCTACACCTTC.

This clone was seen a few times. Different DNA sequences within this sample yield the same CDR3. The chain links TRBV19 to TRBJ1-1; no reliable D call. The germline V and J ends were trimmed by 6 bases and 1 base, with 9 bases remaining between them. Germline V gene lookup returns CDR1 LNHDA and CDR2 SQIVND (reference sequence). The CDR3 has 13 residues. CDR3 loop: CASSVSGNTEAFF. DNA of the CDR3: TGTGCCAGTAGCGTCAGTGGGAACACTGAAGCTTTCTTT.

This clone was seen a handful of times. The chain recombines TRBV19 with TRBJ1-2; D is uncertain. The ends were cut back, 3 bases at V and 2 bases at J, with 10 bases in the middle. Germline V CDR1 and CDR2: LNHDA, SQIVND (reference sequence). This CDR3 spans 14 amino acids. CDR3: CASSMSRRNYGYTF. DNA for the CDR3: TGTGCCAGTAGTATGAGTAGGAGAAACTATGGCTACACCTTC.

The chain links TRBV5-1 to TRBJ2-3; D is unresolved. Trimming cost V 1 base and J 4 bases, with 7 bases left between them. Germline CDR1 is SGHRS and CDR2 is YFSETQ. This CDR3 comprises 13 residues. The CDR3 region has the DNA TGCGCCAGCAGCTTGATAAGCCCAGATACGCAGTATTTT. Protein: CASSLISPDTQYF.